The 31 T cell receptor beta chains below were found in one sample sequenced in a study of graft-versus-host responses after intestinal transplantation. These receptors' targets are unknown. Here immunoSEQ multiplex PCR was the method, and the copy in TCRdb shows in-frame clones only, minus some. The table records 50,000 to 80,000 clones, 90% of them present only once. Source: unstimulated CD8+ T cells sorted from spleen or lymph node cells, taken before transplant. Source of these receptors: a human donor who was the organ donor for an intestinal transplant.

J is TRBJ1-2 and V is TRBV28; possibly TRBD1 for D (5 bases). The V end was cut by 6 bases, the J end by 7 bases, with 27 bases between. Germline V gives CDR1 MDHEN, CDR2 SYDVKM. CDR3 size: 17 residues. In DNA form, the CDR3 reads TGTGCCAGCAGCCCAAACCCCACCGGGGGAGATACTGGTGGCTACACCTTC. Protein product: CASSPNPTGGDTGGYTF.

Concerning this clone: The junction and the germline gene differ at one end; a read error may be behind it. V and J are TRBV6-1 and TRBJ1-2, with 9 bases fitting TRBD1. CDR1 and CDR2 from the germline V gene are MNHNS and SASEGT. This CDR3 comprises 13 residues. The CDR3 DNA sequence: TGTGCCAGCAGTGAAAGTCGTCGGGACAGGGATCCCTTC. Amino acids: CASSESRRDRDPF.

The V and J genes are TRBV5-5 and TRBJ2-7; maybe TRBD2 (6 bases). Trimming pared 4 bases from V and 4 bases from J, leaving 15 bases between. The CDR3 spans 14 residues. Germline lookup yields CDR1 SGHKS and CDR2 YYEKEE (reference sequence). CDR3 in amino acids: CASSGSGYIYEQYF. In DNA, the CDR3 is TGTGCCAGCAGCGGGAGCGGGTATATTTACGAGCAGTACTTC.

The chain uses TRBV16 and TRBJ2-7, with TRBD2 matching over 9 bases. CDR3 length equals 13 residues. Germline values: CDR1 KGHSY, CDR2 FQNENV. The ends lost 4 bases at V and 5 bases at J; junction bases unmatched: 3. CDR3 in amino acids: CASSPSGRNEQYF. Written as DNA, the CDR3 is TGTGCCAGCAGCCCAAGCGGGAGGAACGAGCAGTACTTC.

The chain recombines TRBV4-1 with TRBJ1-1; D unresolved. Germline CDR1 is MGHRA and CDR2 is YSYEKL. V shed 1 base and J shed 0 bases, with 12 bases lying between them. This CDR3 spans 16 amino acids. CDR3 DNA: TGCGCCAGCAGCCAAGCGGGTTTAAGCATGAACACTGAAGCTTTCTTT. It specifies CASSQAGLSMNTEAFF.

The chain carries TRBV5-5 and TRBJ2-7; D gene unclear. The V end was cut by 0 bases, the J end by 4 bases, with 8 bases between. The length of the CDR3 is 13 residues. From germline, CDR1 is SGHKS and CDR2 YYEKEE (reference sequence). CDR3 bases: TGTGCCAGCAGCTTGGGGGCATTTTACGAGCAGTACTTC. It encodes CASSLGAFYEQYF.

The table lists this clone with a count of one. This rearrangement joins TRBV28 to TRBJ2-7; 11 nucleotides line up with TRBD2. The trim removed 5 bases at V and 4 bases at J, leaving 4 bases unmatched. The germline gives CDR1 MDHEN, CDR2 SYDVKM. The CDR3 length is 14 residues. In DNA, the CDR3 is TGTGCCAGCAGTAGGGGACTAGCGGTATACGAGCAGTACTTC. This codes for CASSRGLAVYEQYF.

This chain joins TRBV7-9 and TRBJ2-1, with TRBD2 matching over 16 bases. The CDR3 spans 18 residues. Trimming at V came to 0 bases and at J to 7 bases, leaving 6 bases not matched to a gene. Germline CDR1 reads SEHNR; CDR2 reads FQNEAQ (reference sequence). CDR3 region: CASSLALGLAGGGNEQFF. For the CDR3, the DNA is TGTGCCAGCAGCTTAGCTTTGGGACTAGCGGGAGGGGGAAATGAGCAGTTCTTC.

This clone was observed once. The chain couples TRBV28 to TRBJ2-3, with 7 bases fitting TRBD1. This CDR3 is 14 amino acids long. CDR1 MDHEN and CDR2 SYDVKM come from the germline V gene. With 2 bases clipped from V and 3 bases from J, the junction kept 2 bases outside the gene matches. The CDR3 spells CASSLAGGTDTQYF. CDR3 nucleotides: TGTGCCAGCAGTTTAGCAGGGGGAACAGATACGCAGTATTTT.

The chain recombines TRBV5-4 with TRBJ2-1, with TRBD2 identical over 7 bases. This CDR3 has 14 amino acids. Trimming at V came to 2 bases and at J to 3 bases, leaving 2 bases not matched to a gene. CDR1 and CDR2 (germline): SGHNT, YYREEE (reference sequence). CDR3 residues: CASSLGGSYNEQFF. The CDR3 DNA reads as TGTGCCAGCAGCTTAGGCGGGAGCTACAATGAGCAGTTCTTC.

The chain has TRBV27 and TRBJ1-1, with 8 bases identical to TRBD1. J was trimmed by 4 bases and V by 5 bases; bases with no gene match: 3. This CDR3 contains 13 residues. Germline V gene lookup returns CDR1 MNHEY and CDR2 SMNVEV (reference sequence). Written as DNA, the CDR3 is TGTGCCAGCAGTCCAACAGGGGGCACTGAAGCTTTCTTT. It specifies CASSPTGGTEAFF.

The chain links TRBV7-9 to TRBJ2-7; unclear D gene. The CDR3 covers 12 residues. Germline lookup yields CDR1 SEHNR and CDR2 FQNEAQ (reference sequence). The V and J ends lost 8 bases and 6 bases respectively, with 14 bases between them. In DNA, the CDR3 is TGTGCCAGCTCGGGTGTTTTCCGCGAGCAGTACTTC. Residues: CASSGVFREQYF.

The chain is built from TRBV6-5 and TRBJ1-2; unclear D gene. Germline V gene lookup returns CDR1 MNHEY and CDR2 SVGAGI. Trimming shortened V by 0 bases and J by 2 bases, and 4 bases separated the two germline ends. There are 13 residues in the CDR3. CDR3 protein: CASSYSTNYGYTF. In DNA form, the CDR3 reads TGTGCCAGCAGTTACTCGACAAACTATGGCTACACCTTC.

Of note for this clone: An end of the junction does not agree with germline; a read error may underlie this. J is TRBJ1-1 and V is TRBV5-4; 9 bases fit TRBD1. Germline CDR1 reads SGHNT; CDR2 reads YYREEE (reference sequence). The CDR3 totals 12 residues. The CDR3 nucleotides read TGTGCCAGCAGCTTGGCCCGGGACAGGGCGGTCTTT. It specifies CASSLARDRAVF.

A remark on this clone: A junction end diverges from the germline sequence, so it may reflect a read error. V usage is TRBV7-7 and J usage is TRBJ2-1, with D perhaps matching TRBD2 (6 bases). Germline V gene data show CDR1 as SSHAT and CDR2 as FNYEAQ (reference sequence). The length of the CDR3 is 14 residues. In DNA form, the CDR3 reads TGTGCTAGCAGCTTATCGGGCGGGGACAATGAGCAGTTCTTC. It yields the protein CASSLSGGDNEQFF.

CDR3 sequence: CASSPRGAPNEKLFF. The CDR3 coding sequence is TGCGCCAGCAGCCCACGGGGGGCTCCTAATGAAAAACTGTTTTTT. The chain recombines TRBV5-1 with TRBJ1-4, with D possibly TRBD1 on 6 matching bases. With 4 bases removed from V and 3 bases from J, the gap between germline ends came to 13 bases. Per germline, CDR1 SGHRS and CDR2 YFSETQ. This CDR3 is built from 15 residues.

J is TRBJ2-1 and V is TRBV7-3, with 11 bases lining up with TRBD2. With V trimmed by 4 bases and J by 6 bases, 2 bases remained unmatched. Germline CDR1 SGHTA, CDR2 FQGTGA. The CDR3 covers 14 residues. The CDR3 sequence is CASSYGTSGNEQFF. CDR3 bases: TGTGCCAGCAGCTATGGGACTAGCGGCAATGAGCAGTTCTTC.

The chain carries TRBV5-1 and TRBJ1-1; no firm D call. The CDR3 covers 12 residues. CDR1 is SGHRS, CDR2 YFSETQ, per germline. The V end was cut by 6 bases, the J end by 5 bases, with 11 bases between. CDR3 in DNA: TGCGCCAGCACCGAGGCGGGGACTGAAGCTTTCTTT. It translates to CASTEAGTEAFF.

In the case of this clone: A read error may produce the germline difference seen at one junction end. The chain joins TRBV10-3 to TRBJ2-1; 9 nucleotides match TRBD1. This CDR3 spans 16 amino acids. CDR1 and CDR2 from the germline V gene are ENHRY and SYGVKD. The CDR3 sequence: CAIRDYRDRDSHEQFF. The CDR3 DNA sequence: TGTGCCATCCGTGATTACCGGGACAGGGACAGCCATGAGCAGTTCTTC.

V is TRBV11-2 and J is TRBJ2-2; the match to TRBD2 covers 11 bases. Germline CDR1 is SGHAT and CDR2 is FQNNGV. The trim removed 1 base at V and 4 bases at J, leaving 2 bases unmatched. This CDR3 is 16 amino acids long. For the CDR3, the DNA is TGTGCCAGCAGCTTAGGGCTAGCGGGAGGCACCGGGGAGCTGTTTTTT. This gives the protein CASSLGLAGGTGELFF.

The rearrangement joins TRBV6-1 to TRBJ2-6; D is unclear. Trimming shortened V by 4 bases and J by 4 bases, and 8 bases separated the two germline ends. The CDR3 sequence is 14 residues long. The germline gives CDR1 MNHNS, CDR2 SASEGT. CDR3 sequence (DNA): TGTGCCAGCAGTGCTGTCGTCGGGGCCAACGTCCTGACTTTC. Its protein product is CASSAVVGANVLTF.

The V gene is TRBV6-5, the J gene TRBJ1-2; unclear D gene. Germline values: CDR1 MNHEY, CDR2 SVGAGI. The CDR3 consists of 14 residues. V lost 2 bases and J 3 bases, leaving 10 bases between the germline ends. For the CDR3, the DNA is TGTGCCAGCAGTTACAATCAGGTGTACTATGGCTACACCTTC. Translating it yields CASSYNQVYYGYTF.

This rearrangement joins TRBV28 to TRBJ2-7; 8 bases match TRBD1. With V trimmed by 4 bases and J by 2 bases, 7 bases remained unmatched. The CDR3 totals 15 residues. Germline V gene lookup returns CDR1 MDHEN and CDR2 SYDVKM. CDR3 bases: TGTGCCAGCAGTTGGGAGGACAGGGAGACCTACGAGCAGTACTTC. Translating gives CASSWEDRETYEQYF.

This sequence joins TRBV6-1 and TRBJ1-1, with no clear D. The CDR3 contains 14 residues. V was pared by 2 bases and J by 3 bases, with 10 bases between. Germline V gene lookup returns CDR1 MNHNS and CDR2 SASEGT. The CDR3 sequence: CASSESAGYTEAFF. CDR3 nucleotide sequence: TGTGCCAGCAGTGAATCGGCGGGCTACACTGAAGCTTTCTTT.

CDR3 nucleotide sequence: TGTGCCAGCAGCTTAGGACAGAATACAGATACGCAGTATTTT. Translation: CASSLGQNTDTQYF. The chain couples TRBV7-3 to TRBJ2-3; TRBD1 might be the D (6 bases). The ends were cut back, 2 bases at V and 3 bases at J, with 9 bases in the middle. The CDR3 is made up of 14 amino acids. The germline gives CDR1 SGHTA, CDR2 FQGTGA. Together with reference TRBV7-3 and TRBJ2-3, the CDR3 gives the full variable domain: GAGVSQTPSNKVTEKGKYVELRCDPISGHTALYWYRQSLGQGPEFLIYFQGTGAADDSGLPNDRFFAVRPEGSVSTLKIQRTERGDSAVYLCASSLGQNTDTQYFGPGTRLTVL.

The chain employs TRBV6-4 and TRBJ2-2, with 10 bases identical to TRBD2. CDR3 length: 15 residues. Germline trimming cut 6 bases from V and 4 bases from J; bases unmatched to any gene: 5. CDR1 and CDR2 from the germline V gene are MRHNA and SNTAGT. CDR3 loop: CASSPLAGLTGELFF. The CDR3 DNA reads TGTGCCAGCAGCCCACTAGCGGGACTCACCGGGGAGCTGTTTTTT.

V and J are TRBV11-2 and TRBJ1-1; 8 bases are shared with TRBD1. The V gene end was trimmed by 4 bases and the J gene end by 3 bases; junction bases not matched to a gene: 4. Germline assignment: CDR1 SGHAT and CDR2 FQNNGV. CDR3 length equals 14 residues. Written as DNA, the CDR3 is TGTGCCAGCAGCTCGGGACAGGCCCACACTGAAGCTTTCTTT. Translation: CASSSGQAHTEAFF. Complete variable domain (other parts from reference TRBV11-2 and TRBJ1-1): EAGVAQSPRYKIIEKRQSVAFWCNPISGHATLYWYQQILGQGPKLLIQFQNNGVVDDSQLPKDRFSAERLKGVDSTLKIQPAKLEDSAVYLCASSSGQAHTEAFFGQGTRLTVV.

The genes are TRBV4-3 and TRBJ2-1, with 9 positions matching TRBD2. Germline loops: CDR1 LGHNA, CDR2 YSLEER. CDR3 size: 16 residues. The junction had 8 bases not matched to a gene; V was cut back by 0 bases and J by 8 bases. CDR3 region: CASSQDLAGPPDEQFF. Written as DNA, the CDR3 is TGCGCCAGCAGCCAAGACCTAGCGGGACCCCCCGATGAGCAGTTCTTC.

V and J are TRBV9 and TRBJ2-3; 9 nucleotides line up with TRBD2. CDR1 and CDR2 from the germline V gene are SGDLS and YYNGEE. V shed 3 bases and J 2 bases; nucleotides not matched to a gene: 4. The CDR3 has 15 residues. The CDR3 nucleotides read TGTGCCAGCAGCGGGGGGACTAGCACCACAGATACGCAGTATTTT. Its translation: CASSGGTSTTDTQYF.

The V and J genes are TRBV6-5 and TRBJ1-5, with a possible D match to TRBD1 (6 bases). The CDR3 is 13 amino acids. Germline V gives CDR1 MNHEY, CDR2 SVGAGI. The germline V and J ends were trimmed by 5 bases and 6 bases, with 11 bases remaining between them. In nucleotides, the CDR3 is TGTGCCAGCAGTCAAGGGGGTTTTCAGCCCCAGCATTTT. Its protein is CASSQGGFQPQHF.

The CDR3 nucleotides read TGTGCCAGCAGTATGACTAGCGGGAGTTACGAGCAGTACTTC. Translating it yields CASSMTSGSYEQYF. The chain recombines TRBV28 with TRBJ2-7; TRBD2 matches at 12 bases. Unmatched junction bases numbered 3, after V lost 5 bases and J lost 4 bases. The CDR3 runs 14 residues. Germline loops: CDR1 MDHEN, CDR2 SYDVKM.